This entry is about one T cell receptor beta chain. The data originate from a study of blood T cell repertoires in COVID-19. Looking at the study overall: Collection of acute and convalescent COVID-19 samples took place in the United States, Italy and Spain. T cells, B-cell-depleted T cells, or PBMCs provided the cDNA or gDNA that served as material.

In the authors' methods: The assay estimated nucleated cells by amplifying reference gene primers. Measured with immunoSEQ multiplex PCR; TCRdb has only the in-frame clones, and not every one. V and J calls and clone size are given by that table; D and trimming were obtained from the DNA. The sample yields about 150,000 clones, roughly 71% seen once. Sequencing was performed on peripheral blood. The sequence was collected from a woman at least 80 years old with acute or convalescent COVID-19.

The chain's CDR3 is CASSHPEDTLNTEAFF. The CDR3 DNA reads as TGTGCCAGCAGCCATCCTGAGGACACATTGAACACTGAAGCTTTCTTT. The chain carries TRBV4-2 and TRBJ1-1, with TRBD1 as a possible D gene (5 bases). CDR1 is LGHNA, CDR2 YNFKEQ, per germline. The CDR3 sequence is 16 residues long. Trimming took 3 bases from V and 0 from J, leaving 14 bases between them.